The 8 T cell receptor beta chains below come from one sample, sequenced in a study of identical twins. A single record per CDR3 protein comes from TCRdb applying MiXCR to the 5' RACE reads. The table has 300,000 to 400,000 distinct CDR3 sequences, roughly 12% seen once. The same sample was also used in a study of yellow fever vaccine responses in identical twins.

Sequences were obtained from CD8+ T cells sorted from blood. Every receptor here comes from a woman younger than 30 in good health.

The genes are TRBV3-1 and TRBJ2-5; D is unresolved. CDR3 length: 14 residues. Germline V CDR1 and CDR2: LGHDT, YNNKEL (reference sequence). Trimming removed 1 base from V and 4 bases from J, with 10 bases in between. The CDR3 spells CASSQAGTLETQYF. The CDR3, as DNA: TGTGCCAGCAGCCAAGCCGGAACGTTAGAGACCCAGTACTTC.

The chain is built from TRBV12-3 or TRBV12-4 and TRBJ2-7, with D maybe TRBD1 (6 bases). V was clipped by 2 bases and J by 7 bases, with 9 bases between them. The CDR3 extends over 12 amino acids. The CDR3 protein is CASSLTGWEQYV. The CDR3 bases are TGTGCCAGCAGTTTAACAGGGTGGGAGCAGTACGTC.

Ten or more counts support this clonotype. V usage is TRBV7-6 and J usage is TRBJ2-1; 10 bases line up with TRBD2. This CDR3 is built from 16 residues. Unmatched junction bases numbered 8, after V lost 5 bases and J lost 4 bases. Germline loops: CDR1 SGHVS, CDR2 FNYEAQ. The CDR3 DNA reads TGTGCCAGCAGCCCAGGAGCGGGAGGGCCTTACAATGAGCAGTTCTTC. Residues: CASSPGAGGPYNEQFF.

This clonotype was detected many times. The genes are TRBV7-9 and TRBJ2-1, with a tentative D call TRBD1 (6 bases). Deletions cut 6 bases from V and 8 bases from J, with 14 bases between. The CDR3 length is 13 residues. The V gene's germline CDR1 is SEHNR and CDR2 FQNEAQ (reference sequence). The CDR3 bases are TGTGCCAGCAGACAAGGGGGTTTCCATGAGCAGTTCTTC. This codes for CASRQGGFHEQFF.

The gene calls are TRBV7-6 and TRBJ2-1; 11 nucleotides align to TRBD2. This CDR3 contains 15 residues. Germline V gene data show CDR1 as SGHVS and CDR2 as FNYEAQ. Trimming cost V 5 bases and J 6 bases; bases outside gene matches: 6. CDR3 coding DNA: TGTGCCAGCAGCCCGGGACTAGCGGTATTCAATGAGCAGTTCTTC. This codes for CASSPGLAVFNEQFF.

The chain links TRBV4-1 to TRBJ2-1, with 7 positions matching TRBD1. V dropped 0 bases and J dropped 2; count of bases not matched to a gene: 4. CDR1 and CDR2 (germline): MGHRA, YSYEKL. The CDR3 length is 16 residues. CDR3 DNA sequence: TGCGCCAGCAGCCAAGATCGGCAGGGGGCCTACAATGAGCAGTTCTTC. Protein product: CASSQDRQGAYNEQFF.

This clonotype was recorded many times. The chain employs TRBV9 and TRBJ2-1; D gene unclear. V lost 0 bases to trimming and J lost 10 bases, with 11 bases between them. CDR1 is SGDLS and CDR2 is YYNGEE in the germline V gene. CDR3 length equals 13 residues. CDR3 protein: CASSVGPDGEQFF. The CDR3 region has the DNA TGTGCCAGCAGCGTAGGACCCGATGGCGAGCAGTTCTTC.

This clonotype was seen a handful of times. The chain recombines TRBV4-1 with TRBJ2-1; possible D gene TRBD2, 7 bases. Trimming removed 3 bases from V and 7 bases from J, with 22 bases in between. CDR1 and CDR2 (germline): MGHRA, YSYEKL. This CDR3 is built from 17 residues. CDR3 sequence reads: CASSHSHVGGLLNEQFF. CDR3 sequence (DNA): TGCGCCAGCAGCCACTCTCACGTGGGGGGGCTTCTGAATGAGCAGTTCTTC.